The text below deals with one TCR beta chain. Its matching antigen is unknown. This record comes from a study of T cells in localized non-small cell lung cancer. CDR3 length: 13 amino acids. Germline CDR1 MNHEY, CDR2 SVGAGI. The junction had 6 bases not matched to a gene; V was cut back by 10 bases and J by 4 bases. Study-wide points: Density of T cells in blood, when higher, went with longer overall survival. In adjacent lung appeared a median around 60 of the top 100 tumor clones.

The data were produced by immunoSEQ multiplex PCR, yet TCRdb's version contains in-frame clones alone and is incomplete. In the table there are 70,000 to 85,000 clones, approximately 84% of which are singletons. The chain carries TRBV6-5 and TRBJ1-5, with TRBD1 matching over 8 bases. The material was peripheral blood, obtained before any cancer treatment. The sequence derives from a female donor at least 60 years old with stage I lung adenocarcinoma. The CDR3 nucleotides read TGTGCCATAAACGGACAGGGAAATCAGCCCCAGCATTTT. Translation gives CAINGQGNQPQHF.